Listed below are T cell receptor beta chains from one sample, sequenced in a study of shared clonotypes between healthy human individuals. Generated by immunoSEQ multiplex PCR, the TCRdb table keeps only in-frame clones and is missing some. The sample has 1,500,000 or so clones; roughly 96% are singletons. The sequenced material came from naive CD4+ T cells sorted from blood. These receptor sequences come from a man aged 25 to 45 in good health. Each CDR3 is given with its conserved first and last residue. The D gene is left open where the match is weak. Clone size is not always given. Where it is, it says once, few, many or a class for expanded clones.

v_gene,len,abundance,d_gene,j_gene,CDR3aa,CDR3nt
TRBV6-1,19,.,TRBD2,TRBJ2-1,CASSETRLAGAATYNEQFF,TGTGCCAGCAGTGAAACGCGACTAGCGGGAGCCGCTACCTACAATGAGCAGTTCTTC
TRBV7-9,15,.,TRBD2,TRBJ2-7,CASSQRLAGNYEQYF,TGTGCCAGCAGTCAAAGACTAGCGGGAAATTACGAGCAGTACTTC
TRBV7-2,17,.,.,TRBJ2-3,CASSLRNRLSKTDTQYF,TGTGCCAGCAGCTTGAGGAACCGGCTCTCTAAAACAGATACGCAGTATTTT
TRBV15,15,.,.,TRBJ1-5,CATSRTVISNQPQHF,TGTGCCACCAGCAGGACAGTCATTAGCAATCAGCCCCAGCATTTT
TRBV7-6,14,.,TRBD2,TRBJ2-1,CASSQMAGVNEQFF,TGTGCCAGCAGCCAGATGGCGGGAGTCAATGAGCAGTTCTTC
TRBV6-1,14,once,.,TRBJ2-7,CASSDSFFSYEQYF,TGTGCCAGCAGTGACAGTTTTTTCTCCTACGAGCAGTACTTC
TRBV7-2,14,.,.,TRBJ2-7,CASSLGQPGSEQYF,TGTGCCAGCAGCTTAGGGCAGCCGGGGTCCGAGCAGTACTTC
TRBV5-4,14,few,TRBD1,TRBJ1-2,CASYEGGYSYGYTF,TGTGCCAGCTACGAAGGGGGCTATAGCTATGGCTACACCTTC
TRBV30,13,.,.,TRBJ1-4,CAWRKAVGEKLFF,TGTGCCTGGAGGAAGGCGGTTGGGGAAAAACTGTTTTTT
TRBV7-2,15,.,.,TRBJ2-7,CASSRPPGTSTEQYF,TGTGCCAGCAGCAGGCCGCCCGGGACTTCGACCGAGCAGTACTTC
TRBV27,15,.,.,TRBJ1-2,CASSLSPPPFYGYTF,TGTGCCAGCAGTTTATCCCCCCCTCCCTTCTATGGCTACACCTTC
TRBV27,15,.,TRBD1,TRBJ2-7,CASSFRQGAPYEQYF,TGTGCCAGCAGCTTTAGACAGGGGGCTCCCTACGAGCAGTACTTC
TRBV10-2,14,.,.,TRBJ2-1,CASSEVRGFSEQFF,TGCGCCAGCAGTGAGGTGAGGGGTTTTTCAGAGCAGTTCTTC
TRBV5-1,19,few,.,TRBJ2-3,CASSLGRGGDLTSTDTQYF,TGCGCCAGCAGCTTGGGGCGAGGAGGGGACCTTACGAGCACAGATACGCAGTATTTT
TRBV5-1,16,.,TRBD2,TRBJ2-5,CASSLGPSGVQETQYF,TGCGCCAGCAGCTTGGGTCCTAGCGGGGTACAAGAGACCCAGTACTTC
TRBV27,15,.,.,TRBJ1-2,CASTGKGSGNYGYTF,TGTGCCAGCACCGGAAAGGGGTCTGGGAACTATGGCTACACCTTC
TRBV18,15,.,.,TRBJ2-2,CASSPPSSNTGELFF,TGTGCCAGCTCACCACCTTCATCAAACACCGGGGAGCTGTTTTTT
TRBV18,13,.,.,TRBJ2-3,CASSPPSTDTQYF,TGCGCCAGCTCACCACCGTCAACAGATACGCAGTATTTT
TRBV6-5,14,.,.,TRBJ2-5,CASRTKDRQETQYF,TGTGCCAGCAGAACAAAGGACAGACAAGAGACCCAGTACTTC
TRBV4-2,13,.,.,TRBJ2-3,CASSQDRRDTQYF,TGTGCCAGCAGCCAAGATCGGAGAGATACGCAGTATTTT
TRBV6-1,16,.,.,TRBJ2-3,CASSEAQGSTLDTQYF,TGTGCCAGCAGTGAAGCCCAGGGCTCTACTTTGGATACGCAGTATTTT
TRBV5-4,17,.,TRBD2,TRBJ2-1,CASSLDPGLAVLNEQFF,TGTGCCAGCAGCTTGGACCCGGGACTAGCGGTACTCAATGAGCAGTTCTTC
TRBV29-1,14,.,.,TRBJ1-3,CSVELQGRGNTIYF,TGCAGCGTTGAGTTGCAGGGGAGGGGAAACACCATATATTTT
TRBV10-1,13,.,.,TRBJ2-7,CASSRDSSYEQYF,TGCGCCAGCAGCCGGGACTCCTCTTACGAGCAGTACTTC
TRBV5-4,13,.,.,TRBJ1-5,CASSRDATQPQHF,TGTGCCAGCAGCCGAGATGCAACTCAGCCCCAGCATTTT
TRBV2,14,.,.,TRBJ1-1,CASSSGRLNTEAFF,TGTGCCAGCAGTTCGGGCAGACTGAACACTGAAGCTTTCTTT
TRBV5-1,18,.,.,TRBJ2-6,CASSRSAASRSGANVLTF,TGCGCCAGCAGCCGAAGCGCAGCCTCAAGATCTGGGGCCAACGTCCTGACTTTC
TRBV7-2,13,once,.,TRBJ1-2,CASSLGGGDGYTF,TGTGCCAGCAGCTTGGGGGGCGGGGATGGCTACACCTTC
TRBV10-3,16,once,.,TRBJ2-7,CAISESRGLHSYEQYF,TGTGCCATCAGTGAGTCTAGGGGCCTCCATTCCTACGAGCAGTACTTC
TRBV12-2,12,.,.,TRBJ1-1,CASRFLFTEAFF,TGTGCAAGTCGCTTTCTTTTCACTGAAGCTTTCTTT
TRBV15,15,.,.,TRBJ2-7,CATSRGGEKFGEQYF,TGTGCCACCAGCAGAGGGGGGGAGAAGTTTGGCGAGCAGTACTTC
TRBV5-5,15,.,.,TRBJ2-7,CASSLLAGSSYEQYF,TGTGCCAGCAGCTTGTTAGCAGGGAGCTCCTACGAGCAGTACTTC
TRBV5-4,19,.,TRBD2,TRBJ2-2,CASSLVPRREGQGTGELFF,TGTGCCAGCAGCTTGGTCCCTCGGCGGGAGGGCCAAGGCACCGGGGAGCTGTTTTTT
TRBV5-8,18,once,TRBD1,TRBJ1-5,CASSLAPRGHGSNQPQHF,TGTGCCAGCAGCTTGGCCCCCAGGGGGCACGGAAGCAATCAGCCCCAGCATTTT
TRBV5-6,15,.,.,TRBJ2-7,CASSGGWGSAYEQYF,TGTGCCAGCAGCGGGGGATGGGGGAGTGCCTACGAGCAGTACTTC